The next 19 T cell receptor beta chains were all read from a single sample in a study of blood T cell repertoires in COVID-19. The method was immunoSEQ multiplex PCR; TCRdb's version includes in-frame clones alone and lacks a portion of them. Found here are a few hundred thousand clones, around 87% of them singletons; the top ten hold 1%. The sample comprised peripheral blood. These TCRs come from a man between 45 and 60 years old with active or convalescent COVID-19.

V and J are TRBV7-8 and TRBJ2-2, with 10 nucleotides matching TRBD1. The CDR3 is made up of 18 amino acids. Germline assignment: CDR1 SGHVS and CDR2 FQNEAQ. J was trimmed by 5 bases and V by 6 bases; bases with no gene match: 15. DNA for the CDR3: TGTGCCAGCAGAATACCTCCTTCCGGGACAGGGGTGACCGGGGAGCTGTTTTTT. Its translation: CASRIPPSGTGVTGELFF. The variable domain in full, with the rest retrieved from reference TRBV7-8 and TRBJ2-2, is GAGVSQSPRYKVAKRGQDVALRCDPISGHVSLFWYQQALGQGPEFLTYFQNEAQLDKSGLPSDRFFAERPEGSVSTLKIQRTQQEDSAVYLCASRIPPSGTGVTGELFFGEGSRLTVL.

This chain links TRBV2 with TRBJ2-7; D gene uncertain. The CDR3 contains 13 residues. V lost 6 bases, J lost 3 bases, and 12 bases lay in between. The V gene's germline CDR1 is SNHLY and CDR2 FYNNEI. In DNA, the CDR3 is TGTGCCAGCAGGTATAGTCCCTTCTACGAGCAGTACTTC. Its translation: CASRYSPFYEQYF.

CDR3 protein: CASSLGGVTGELFF. The CDR3 nucleotides read TGTGCCAGCAGTTTAGGAGGGGTCACCGGGGAGCTGTTTTTT. J is TRBJ2-2 and V is TRBV28, with D possibly TRBD2 on 6 matching bases. Germline V lookup: CDR1 MDHEN, CDR2 SYDVKM. This CDR3 has 14 residues. Between the trimmed V and J ends, which lost 2 bases and 4 bases, there was a span of 8 bases. The complete variable domain, with remaining parts taken from reference TRBV28 and TRBJ2-2, reads DVKVTQSSRYLVKRTGEKVFLECVQDMDHENMFWYRQDPGLGLRLIYFSYDVKMKEKGDIPEGYSVSREKKERFSLILESASTNQTSMYLCASSLGGVTGELFFGEGSRLTVL.

This clone occurred once. This chain links TRBV11-2 with TRBJ1-3; D gene unclear. Germline V CDR1 and CDR2: SGHAT, FQNNGV. Trimming pared 4 bases from V and 2 bases from J, leaving 6 bases between. CDR3 length: 13 residues. The CDR3 loop is CASSSTPGNTIYF. The CDR3 bases are TGTGCCAGCAGCTCTACCCCTGGAAACACCATATATTTT.

The genes are TRBV2 and TRBJ1-1; the D gene is possibly TRBD1 (6 bases). V was shortened by 7 bases and J by 5 bases, with 11 bases between the two germline ends. CDR3 length equals 12 residues. The V gene's germline CDR1 is SNHLY and CDR2 FYNNEI. The CDR3 region is CASNREGTEAFF. DNA of the CDR3: TGTGCCAGCAACAGGGAAGGGACTGAAGCTTTCTTT.

This clone showed up just a few times. The chain couples TRBV5-1 to TRBJ1-5; a weak D match, TRBD1 (6 bases). V lost 4 bases to trimming and J lost 8 bases, with 19 bases between them. CDR3 length: 15 amino acids. Germline loops: CDR1 SGHRS, CDR2 YFSETQ. The CDR3 spells CASSPQQGPPEPQHF. Here the CDR3 DNA reads TGCGCCAGCAGCCCACAACAGGGCCCACCGGAGCCCCAGCATTTT.

The chain couples TRBV11-2 to TRBJ2-5, with 9 bases fitting TRBD2. Germline V CDR1 and CDR2: SGHAT, FQNNGV. J was trimmed by 5 bases and V by 3 bases; bases with no gene match: 4. CDR3 length: 14 residues. DNA for the CDR3: TGTGCCAGCAGCTTCCAGCGGGAGGTGGAGACCCAGTACTTC. It encodes CASSFQREVETQYF.

The CDR3 spells CATSRSQSNEQYF. CDR3 nucleotides: TGTGCCACCTCAAGGAGCCAGAGCAACGAGCAGTACTTC. The gene calls are TRBV19 and TRBJ2-7; the D is unclear. V was pared by 10 bases and J by 5 bases, with 18 bases between. The CDR3 sequence is 13 residues long. CDR1 is LNHDA and CDR2 is SQIVND in the germline V gene (reference sequence).

V gene TRBV7-9 combines with J gene TRBJ2-1; the D is unclear. V lost 0 bases to trimming and J lost 5 bases, with 8 bases between them. Germline CDR1 SEHNR, CDR2 FQNEAQ (reference sequence). The CDR3 is made up of 14 amino acids. DNA of the CDR3: TGTGCCAGCAGCTTAGCCTACTCAAACAATGAGCAGTTCTTC. Translating gives CASSLAYSNNEQFF.

The rearrangement joins TRBV4-1 to TRBJ2-3; tentative D call: TRBD2 (6 bases). This CDR3 is 16 amino acids long. Trimming took 3 bases from V and 5 from J, leaving 18 bases between them. CDR1 and CDR2 (germline): MGHRA, YSYEKL. The CDR3 region has the DNA TGCGCCAGCAGCCACGTCCGGGGGACTCAGGGAGATACGCAGTATTTT. Its protein product is CASSHVRGTQGDTQYF.

This sequence joins TRBV27 and TRBJ1-1; D is unresolved. The germline CDR1 and CDR2 sequences are MNHEY and SMNVEV (reference sequence). CDR3 length: 12 residues. Trimming stripped 8 bases from V and 4 bases from J, with 11 bases between. In DNA, the CDR3 is TGTGCCAGCGTCGGAGGTAGCACTGAAGCTTTCTTT. It yields the protein CASVGGSTEAFF.

This chain joins TRBV2 and TRBJ1-2; D gene ambiguous. Germline CDR1 SNHLY, CDR2 FYNNEI. There are 17 residues in the CDR3. V shed 1 base and J shed 5 bases, with 20 bases lying between them. CDR3 loop: CASSEDSRILVVYGYTF. The CDR3 region has the DNA TGTGCCAGCAGTGAAGATTCCAGGATCTTAGTGGTTTATGGCTACACCTTC.

This rearrangement joins TRBV5-1 to TRBJ1-2; 7 bases agree with TRBD1. The CDR3 is made up of 14 amino acids. The junction had 5 bases not matched to a gene; V was cut back by 2 bases and J by 4 bases. Germline V gene sequence: CDR1 SGHRS, CDR2 YFSETQ. In nucleotides, the CDR3 is TGCGCCAGCAGCTTTGGACAGGCATCCTATGGCTACACCTTC. Translation gives CASSFGQASYGYTF.

The chain carries TRBV7-3 and TRBJ2-1; 11 bases are shared with TRBD1. The J segment lost 4 bases and the V segment lost 3 bases, leaving 2 bases of the junction unmatched. Germline V gene sequence: CDR1 SGHTA, CDR2 FQGTGA. The length of the CDR3 is 15 residues. The DNA for the CDR3 is TGTGCCAGCAGCTTCGGGACAGGGGGATACAATGAGCAGTTCTTC. Its protein is CASSFGTGGYNEQFF.

This clone was seen once. The rearrangement links TRBV2 to TRBJ2-4, with a tentative D call TRBD2 (6 bases). The CDR3 loop spans 13 amino acids. V dropped 6 bases and J dropped 6 bases, with 12 bases sitting between them. Germline values: CDR1 SNHLY, CDR2 FYNNEI. The CDR3 DNA follows: TGTGCCAGCAGCCGACCCGGGGGAAACATTCAGTACTTC. Its translation: CASSRPGGNIQYF. Full variable domain (missing parts from reference TRBV2 and TRBJ2-4): EPEVTQTPSHQVTQMGQEVILRCVPISNHLYFYWYRQILGQKVEFLVSFYNNEISEKSEIFDDQFSVERPDGSNFTLKIRSTKLEDSAMYFCASSRPGGNIQYFGAGTRLSVL.

The CDR3: CASRMAGGSYEQYF. CDR3 in DNA: TGTGCCAGCAGGATGGCGGGAGGCTCCTACGAGCAGTACTTC. This chain uses TRBV28 with TRBJ2-7, with 8 bases matching TRBD2. The CDR3 totals 14 residues. Germline V gene lookup returns CDR1 MDHEN and CDR2 SYDVKM. V lost 6 bases and J lost 0; bases outside the gene matches: 4. Looking up the rest from reference TRBV28 and TRBJ2-7 gives the full variable domain: DVKVTQSSRYLVKRTGEKVFLECVQDMDHENMFWYRQDPGLGLRLIYFSYDVKMKEKGDIPEGYSVSREKKERFSLILESASTNQTSMYLCASRMAGGSYEQYFGPGTRLTVT.

J is TRBJ2-3 and V is TRBV4-3, with 8 bases lining up with TRBD2. This CDR3 contains 16 residues. V lost 5 bases and J lost 3; bases outside the gene matches: 10. CDR1 is LGHNA and CDR2 is YSLEER in the germline V gene. In DNA form, the CDR3 reads TGCGCCAGCAGCGTCGGATACGGGGGGGTTACAGATACGCAGTATTTT. Amino acid sequence: CASSVGYGGVTDTQYF.

This clone appeared a single time. The V gene is TRBV7-3, the J gene TRBJ2-3, with TRBD1 identical over 8 bases. CDR3 size: 16 residues. The ends lost 2 bases at V and 1 base at J; junction bases unmatched: 5. Germline lookup yields CDR1 SGHTA and CDR2 FQGTGA. CDR3 DNA sequence: TGTGCCAGCAGCTTACAGGGGGCACACGGCACAGATACGCAGTATTTT. Protein product: CASSLQGAHGTDTQYF. The variable domain in full, with the rest retrieved from reference TRBV7-3 and TRBJ2-3, is GAGVSQTPSNKVTEKGKYVELRCDPISGHTALYWYRQSLGQGPEFLIYFQGTGAADDSGLPNDRFFAVRPEGSVSTLKIQRTERGDSAVYLCASSLQGAHGTDTQYFGPGTRLTVL.

This clone was seen just once. The CDR3 is CASSKVAGVVHEQYF. The CDR3, as DNA: TGTGCCAGCAGCAAAGTTGCGGGAGTTGTTCACGAGCAGTACTTC. The chain uses TRBV21-1 and TRBJ2-7; TRBD2, as called in the table, went unchecked against the DNA. TRBV21-1 represents a pseudogene. The CDR3 covers 15 residues.